The 21 T cell receptor beta chains presented below share a single source sample, sequenced in a study of CD8 T cells in ankylosing spondylitis. TCRdb redid the calling of the 5' RACE reads with MiXCR, one entry per CDR3 protein. The sample has approximately 35,000 distinct CDR3 sequences; 13% to 15% are singletons. Sample: blood. Receptor source: a male donor with ankylosing spondylitis or in good health (not recorded which).

V and J are TRBV28 and TRBJ2-2, with 9 bases identical to TRBD2. The V gene's germline CDR1 is MDHEN and CDR2 SYDVKM. The CDR3 loop spans 17 amino acids. V dropped 4 bases and J dropped 3; count of bases not matched to a gene: 9. CDR3 residues: CASSWGDSGSYTGELFF. The CDR3, as DNA: TGTGCCAGCAGTTGGGGGGATAGCGGGAGTTACACCGGGGAGCTGTTTTTT.

V is TRBV28 and J is TRBJ1-1, with D tentatively TRBD1 (6 bases). The germline gives CDR1 MDHEN, CDR2 SYDVKM. Trimming shortened V by 1 base and J by 6 bases, and 18 bases separated the two germline ends. This CDR3 region has 16 residues. CDR3 DNA: TGTGCCAGCAGTTTATCCTCGACAGGTTCCCGTGCTGAAGCTTTCTTT. Amino acids: CASSLSSTGSRAEAFF.

CDR3 DNA: TGTGCCAGCAGCCCCGGACAGGGGATGGGGGCTAATGAGCAGTTCTTC. Its translation is CASSPGQGMGANEQFF. The V gene is TRBV6-6, the J gene TRBJ2-1; 9 positions agree with TRBD1. Germline CDR1 and CDR2: MNHNY and SVGAGI (reference sequence). The CDR3 runs 16 residues. Trimming cost V 6 bases and J 7 bases; bases outside gene matches: 13.

This clonotype was recorded at least ten times. The J gene is TRBJ2-1, the V gene TRBV5-1, with D uncertain. This CDR3 region has 14 residues. The germline V gene has CDR1 SGHRS and CDR2 YFSETQ. V was clipped by 0 bases and J by 8 bases, with 12 bases between them. CDR3 region: CASSLGPGRHEQFF. The CDR3 bases are TGCGCCAGCAGCTTGGGCCCAGGTCGGCATGAGCAGTTCTTC. Drawing the rest from reference TRBV5-1 and TRBJ2-1, the complete variable domain is KAGVTQTPRYLIKTRGQQVTLSCSPISGHRSVSWYQQTPGQGLQFLFEYFSETQRNKGNFPGRFSGRQFSNSRSEMNVSTLELGDSALYLCASSLGPGRHEQFFGPGTRLTVL.

This clonotype was seen more than once but under ten times. The V gene is TRBV6-5, the J gene TRBJ2-6; tentatively, D is TRBD1 or TRBD2 (5 bases each). The CDR3 has 16 residues. Between the trimmed V and J ends, which lost 6 bases and 0 bases, there was a span of 12 bases. CDR1 and CDR2 (germline): MNHEY, SVGAGI. The CDR3, as DNA: TGTGCCAGCAGCTTACGAGGGACCTCTGGGGCCAACGTCCTGACTTTC. This translates into CASSLRGTSGANVLTF.

The chain has TRBV5-1 and TRBJ2-1, with D perhaps TRBD1 (5 bases). The CDR3 runs 15 residues. Germline CDR1 is SGHRS and CDR2 is YFSETQ. Trimming removed 1 base at V and 8 bases at J, with 16 bases between. DNA of the CDR3: TGCGCCAGCAGCTTGAGACACCCAGGGATCGATGAGCAGTTCTTC. This gives the protein CASSLRHPGIDEQFF.

This clonotype was seen a handful of times. The gene calls are TRBV9 and TRBJ2-5, with D unclear. The germline V gene has CDR1 SGDLS and CDR2 YYNGEE. Trimming stripped 0 bases from V and 0 bases from J, with 3 bases between. The CDR3 loop spans 13 amino acids. This CDR3 is CASSVADQETQYF. The CDR3 nucleotides are TGTGCCAGCAGCGTAGCTGACCAAGAGACCCAGTACTTC.

V usage is TRBV6-6 and J usage is TRBJ1-3; D not resolved. The V end was cut by 0 bases, the J end by 4 bases, with 7 bases between. The CDR3 runs 14 residues. Looked up from germline, CDR1 is MNHNY and CDR2 is SVGAGI (reference sequence). The CDR3 coding sequence is TGTGCCAGCAGTTACTCATTGGACGGAAACACCATATATTTT. This gives the protein CASSYSLDGNTIYF.

V is TRBV29-1 and J is TRBJ1-1; D possibly corresponds to TRBD1 (6 bases). This CDR3 has 12 amino acids. The germline CDR1 and CDR2 sequences are SQVTM and ANQGSEA. The V end lost 4 bases, the J end lost 5 bases, and 11 bases lay between the germline ends. CDR3 coding DNA: TGCAGCGTTGTCCGGAGGGGGACTGAAGCTTTCTTT. Translation: CSVVRRGTEAFF.

This sequence joins TRBV9 and TRBJ1-5; tentatively, D is TRBD1 (5 bases). The V and J ends lost 3 bases and 1 base respectively, with 11 bases between them. The CDR3 runs to 15 residues. From germline, CDR1 is SGDLS and CDR2 YYNGEE. The CDR3 nucleotides read TGTGCCAGCAGCGCCCGTGGGGCCAGCAATCAGCCCCAGCATTTT. The encoded protein is CASSARGASNQPQHF. The variable domain in full, completed from reference TRBV9 and TRBJ1-5, reads DSGVTQTPKHLITATGQRVTLRCSPRSGDLSVYWYQQSLDQGLQFLIQYYNGEERAKGNILERFSAQQFPDLHSELNLSSLELGDSALYFCASSARGASNQPQHFGDGTRLSIL.

This clonotype showed up just a few times. This chain uses TRBV5-1 with TRBJ2-5; D uncertain. CDR3 length: 13 residues. Germline CDR1 and CDR2: SGHRS and YFSETQ. Trimming removed 0 bases at V and 4 bases at J, with 7 bases between. The CDR3 here is CASSLGTPETQYF. The DNA for the CDR3 is TGCGCCAGCAGCTTGGGGACCCCAGAGACCCAGTACTTC.

The CDR3, as DNA: TGTGCCTGGAGTGTCACGAAGGCCAGGCCCATTCAGTACTTC. It is translated as CAWSVTKARPIQYF. The J gene is TRBJ2-4, the V gene TRBV30; D unclear. This CDR3 spans 14 amino acids. Germline CDR1 is GTSNPN and CDR2 is SVGIG (reference sequence). Deletions cut 0 bases from V and 9 bases from J, with 15 bases between. The variable domain in full, with the rest retrieved from reference TRBV30 and TRBJ2-4, is SQTIHQWPATLVQPVGSPLSLECTVEGTSNPNLYWYRQAAGRGLQLLFYSVGIGQISSEVPQNLSASRPQDRQFILSSKKLLLSDSGFYLCAWSVTKARPIQYFGAGTRLSVL.

This clonotype was counted a few times. The chain employs TRBV5-1 and TRBJ2-4; possible D gene TRBD1, 5 bases. This CDR3 contains 13 residues. The germline gives CDR1 SGHRS, CDR2 YFSETQ. V lost 1 base, J lost 8 bases, and 10 bases lay in between. CDR3 loop: CASSLRGLHIQYF. CDR3 DNA sequence: TGCGCCAGCAGCTTGAGGGGTTTACACATTCAGTACTTC.

The chain carries TRBV7-8 and TRBJ2-5, with D unclear. The CDR3 runs 14 residues. Germline V gene sequence: CDR1 SGHVS, CDR2 FQNEAQ. Trimming removed 5 bases from V and 1 base from J, with 11 bases in between. The CDR3 sequence: CASSQSSAQETQYF. CDR3 nucleotide sequence: TGTGCCAGCAGCCAAAGCAGCGCCCAAGAGACCCAGTACTTC. The whole variable domain, filled in from reference TRBV7-8 and TRBJ2-5, reads GAGVSQSPRYKVAKRGQDVALRCDPISGHVSLFWYQQALGQGPEFLTYFQNEAQLDKSGLPSDRFFAERPEGSVSTLKIQRTQQEDSAVYLCASSQSSAQETQYFGPGTRLLVL.

V usage is TRBV12-3 or TRBV12-4 and J usage is TRBJ1-4; no clear D. The V end was cut by 5 bases, the J end by 4 bases, with 8 bases between. The CDR3 has 13 residues. CDR3 nucleotide sequence: TGTGCCAGCAGTCGTCGGGGTAATGAAAAACTGTTTTTT. This codes for CASSRRGNEKLFF.

In its sample, this clonotype was seen many times. The chain combines TRBV7-6 with TRBJ2-1; D may be TRBD1 (6 bases). Germline V gene lookup returns CDR1 SGHVS and CDR2 FNYEAQ. The CDR3 loop spans 15 amino acids. Trimming cost V 2 bases and J 9 bases, with 17 bases left between them. This chain's CDR3 is CASSLFSVQGGEQFF. In DNA form, the CDR3 reads TGTGCCAGCAGCTTATTTTCAGTACAAGGGGGTGAGCAGTTCTTC.

CDR3 sequence: CASRTGRYTGELFF. The CDR3 DNA sequence: TGTGCCAGCAGAACAGGGAGGTACACCGGGGAGCTGTTTTTT. The V and J genes are TRBV5-5 and TRBJ2-2, with D possibly being TRBD1 or TRBD2 (6 bases each). Germline CDR1 and CDR2: SGHKS and YYEKEE (reference sequence). There are 14 residues in the CDR3. V was cut by 5 bases and J by 3 bases, with 11 bases left in between.

This clonotype is a singleton in its sample. This chain uses TRBV7-8 with TRBJ2-4; unclear D gene. Trimming removed 0 bases from V and 2 bases from J, with 5 bases in between. CDR1 is SGHVS, CDR2 FQNEAQ, per germline. The CDR3 consists of 14 residues. The CDR3 loop reads CASSLARTKNIQYF. The DNA of the CDR3 is TGTGCCAGCAGCTTAGCCCGAACCAAAAACATTCAGTACTTC.

This clonotype has a handful of counts. The rearrangement joins TRBV5-1 to TRBJ2-1; D remains ambiguous. Germline V CDR1 and CDR2: SGHRS, YFSETQ. The CDR3 contains 15 residues. The V end was cut by 0 bases, the J end by 0 bases, with 7 bases between. The CDR3 region is CASSLEPVSYNEQFF. The CDR3 DNA is TGCGCCAGCAGCTTGGAGCCAGTCTCCTACAATGAGCAGTTCTTC.

This clonotype was seen only a few times. The CDR3 DNA sequence: TGCAGTGCTGACCACCGGACTAGCGGCCACAATGAGCAGTTCTTC. Protein: CSADHRTSGHNEQFF. The gene calls are TRBV20-1 and TRBJ2-1, with TRBD2 matching over 10 bases. J was trimmed by 5 bases and V by 5 bases; bases with no gene match: 9. From germline, CDR1 is DFQATT and CDR2 SNEGSKA (reference sequence). The length of the CDR3 is 15 residues.

This clonotype has only a few counts. One junction end does not reproduce the germline sequence, and a read error may be involved. The chain carries TRBV3-1 and TRBJ2-2; 9 bases are shared with TRBD2. CDR1 is LGHDT and CDR2 is YNNKEL in the germline V gene (reference sequence). This CDR3 has 16 amino acids. CDR3 in amino acids: CASNQGGRASTGELFF. The DNA for the CDR3 is TGTGCCAGCAACCAAGGCGGGAGGGCGTCGACCGGGGAGCTGTTTTTT.